This T cell receptor beta chain emerged from a study of CD8+CD57+ T cells in acquired aplastic anemia. At the level of the study: Quantities of DNA derived from sorted CD4+ and CD8+ cells averaged 3.2 ug. About 11 million reads, on average, were obtained for CD4+ cells from healthy donors.

This CDR3 has 17 residues. Trimming left V 4 bases short and J 1 base short, with 16 bases between. The V gene's germline CDR1 is LGHDT and CDR2 YNNKEL (reference sequence). As concerns this clonotype: Its antigen is as yet unknown.

The template used for profiling TCR beta VDJ and CDR3 was genomic DNA. Using its own MiXCR run on the reads, TCRdb lists one record per CDR3 protein. Of around 190,000 distinct CDR3 sequences in the sample, over 55% were seen once. Study findings and constraints: CD8+ Simpson's diversity in patients was not significantly different from that in controls. Common to patients and controls were about 31 CD8+ CDR3 sequences.

The receptor was derived from a human donor in good health. Material: sorted CD4+, CD8+, or CD8+CD57+ T cells (not recorded which) from PBMCs. The chain uses TRBV3-1 and TRBJ2-2; a weak D match, TRBD2 (5 bases). The CDR3 here is CASSPKAGIQNTGELFF. In DNA, the CDR3 is TGTGCCAGCAGCCCTAAGGCCGGGATCCAGAACACCGGGGAGCTGTTTTTT.